The source of this T cell receptor (beta chain) is a study of tumor-infiltrating lymphocytes in oesophageal squamous cell carcinoma. TCRdb ran MiXCR on the PCR reads and lists one entry per CDR3 protein. Here the sample spans approximately 19,000 distinct CDR3 sequences, around 46% being singletons. This clonotype has ten or more counts. There are 16 residues in the CDR3. The germline CDR1 and CDR2 sequences are SNHLY and FYNNEI. V was pared by 7 bases and J by 0 bases, with 11 bases of the junction left unmatched. Sequences were obtained from normal esophageal tissue next to the tumor. The chain combines TRBV2 with TRBJ2-7, with TRBD2 matching over 8 bases. The TCR comes from a female donor with esophageal squamous cell carcinoma. CDR3 residues: CASKELADLSSYEQYF. CDR3 DNA: TGTGCCAGCAAGGAACTAGCGGACCTGAGCTCCTACGAGCAGTACTTC.